This T cell receptor beta chain originates from a study of T cells in localized non-small cell lung cancer. CDR1 and CDR2 from the germline V gene are MNHGY and SAAAGT. After removal of 5 bases from V and 7 bases from J, the junction contained 4 bases not matched to a gene. The CDR3 runs 13 residues. Notes on this clone: Its specificity is unknown.

The protocol was immunoSEQ multiplex PCR, while the TCRdb copy is restricted to in-frame clones and leaves out a portion. The sample shows around 1,700 clones, about 20% of them seen only once. Notes on the study in general: Out of the top 100 tumor clones, a median roughly 50 were seen in adjacent lung. Peak T cell clonality was found in uninvolved adjacent lung, exceeding tumor. The tumor had only one region sequenced, so heterogeneity remains possible.

The source of this sequence is a male donor at least 60 years old with stage III squamous cell lung carcinoma. The source was normal lung tissue next to the tumor, collected before any cancer treatment. The chain combines TRBV6-8 with TRBJ1-2; TRBD1 agrees at 10 bases. CDR3 in amino acids: CASSDRGLFGYTF. The CDR3 DNA reads TGTGCCAGCAGTGACAGGGGGCTTTTTGGCTACACCTTC.